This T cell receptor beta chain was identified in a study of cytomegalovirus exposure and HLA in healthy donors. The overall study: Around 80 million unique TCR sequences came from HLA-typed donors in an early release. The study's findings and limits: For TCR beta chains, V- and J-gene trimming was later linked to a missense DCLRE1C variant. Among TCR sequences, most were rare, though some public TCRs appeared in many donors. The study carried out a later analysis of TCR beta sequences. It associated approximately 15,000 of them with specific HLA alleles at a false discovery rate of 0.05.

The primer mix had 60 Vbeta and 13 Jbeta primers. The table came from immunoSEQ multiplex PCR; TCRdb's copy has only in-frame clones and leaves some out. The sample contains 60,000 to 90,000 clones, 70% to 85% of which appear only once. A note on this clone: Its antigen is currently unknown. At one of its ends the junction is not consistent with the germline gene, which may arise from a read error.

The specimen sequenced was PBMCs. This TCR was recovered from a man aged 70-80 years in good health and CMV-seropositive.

The CDR3 spells CSSSLESGGYTF. CDR3 DNA: TGTTCCAGCAGCTTAGAGTCAGGAGGCTACACCTTC. The J gene is TRBJ1-2, the V gene TRBV7-9; D is undetermined. The CDR3 consists of 12 residues. CDR1 and CDR2 (germline): SEHNR, FQNEAQ (reference sequence).